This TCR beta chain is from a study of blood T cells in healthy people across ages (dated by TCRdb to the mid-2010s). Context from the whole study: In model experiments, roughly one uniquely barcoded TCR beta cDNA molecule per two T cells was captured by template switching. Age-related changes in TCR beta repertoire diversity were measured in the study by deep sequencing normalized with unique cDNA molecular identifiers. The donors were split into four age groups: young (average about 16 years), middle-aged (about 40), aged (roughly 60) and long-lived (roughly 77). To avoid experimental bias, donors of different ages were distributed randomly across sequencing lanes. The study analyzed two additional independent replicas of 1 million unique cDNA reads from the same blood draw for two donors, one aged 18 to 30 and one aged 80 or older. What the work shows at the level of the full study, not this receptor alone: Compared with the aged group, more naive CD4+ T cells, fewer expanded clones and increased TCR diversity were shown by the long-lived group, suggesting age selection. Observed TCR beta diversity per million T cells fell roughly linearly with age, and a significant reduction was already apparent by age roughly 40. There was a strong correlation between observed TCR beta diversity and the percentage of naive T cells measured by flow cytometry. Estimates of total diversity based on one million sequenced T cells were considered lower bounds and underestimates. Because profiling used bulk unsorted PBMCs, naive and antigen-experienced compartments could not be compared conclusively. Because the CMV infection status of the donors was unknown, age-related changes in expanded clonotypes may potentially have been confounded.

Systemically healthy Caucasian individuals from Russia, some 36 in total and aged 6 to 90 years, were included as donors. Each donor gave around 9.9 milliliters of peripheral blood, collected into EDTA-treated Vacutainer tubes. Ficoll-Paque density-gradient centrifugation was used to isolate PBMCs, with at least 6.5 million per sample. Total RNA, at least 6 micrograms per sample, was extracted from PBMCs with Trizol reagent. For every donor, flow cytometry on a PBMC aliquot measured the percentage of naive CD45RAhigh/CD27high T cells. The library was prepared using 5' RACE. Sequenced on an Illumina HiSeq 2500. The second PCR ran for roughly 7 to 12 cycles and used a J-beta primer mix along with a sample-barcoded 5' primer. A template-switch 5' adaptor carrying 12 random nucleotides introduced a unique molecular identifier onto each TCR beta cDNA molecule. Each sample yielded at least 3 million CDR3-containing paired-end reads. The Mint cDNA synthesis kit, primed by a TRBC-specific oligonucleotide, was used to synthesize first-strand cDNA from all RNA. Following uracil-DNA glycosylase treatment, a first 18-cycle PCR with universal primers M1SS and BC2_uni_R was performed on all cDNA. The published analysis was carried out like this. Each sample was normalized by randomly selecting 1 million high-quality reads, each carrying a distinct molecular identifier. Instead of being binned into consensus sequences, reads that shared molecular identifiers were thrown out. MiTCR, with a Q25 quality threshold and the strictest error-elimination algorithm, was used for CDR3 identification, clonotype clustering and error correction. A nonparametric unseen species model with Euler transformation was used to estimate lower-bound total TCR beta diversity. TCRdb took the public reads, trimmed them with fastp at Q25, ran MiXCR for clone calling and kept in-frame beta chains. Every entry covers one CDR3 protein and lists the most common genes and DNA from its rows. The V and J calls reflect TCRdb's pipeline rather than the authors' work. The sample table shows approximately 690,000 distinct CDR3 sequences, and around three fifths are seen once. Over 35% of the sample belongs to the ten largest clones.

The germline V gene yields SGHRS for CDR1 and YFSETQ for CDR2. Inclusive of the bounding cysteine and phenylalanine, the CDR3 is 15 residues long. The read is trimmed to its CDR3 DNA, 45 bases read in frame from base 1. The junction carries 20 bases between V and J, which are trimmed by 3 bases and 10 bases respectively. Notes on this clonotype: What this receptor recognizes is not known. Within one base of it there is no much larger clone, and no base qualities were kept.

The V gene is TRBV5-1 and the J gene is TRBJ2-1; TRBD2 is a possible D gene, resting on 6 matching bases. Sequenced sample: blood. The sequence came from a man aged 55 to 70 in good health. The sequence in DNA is TGCGCCAGCAGCTCGACCCGGGAGACTGCATGGGAGCAGTTCTTC. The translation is CASSSTRETAWEQFF.